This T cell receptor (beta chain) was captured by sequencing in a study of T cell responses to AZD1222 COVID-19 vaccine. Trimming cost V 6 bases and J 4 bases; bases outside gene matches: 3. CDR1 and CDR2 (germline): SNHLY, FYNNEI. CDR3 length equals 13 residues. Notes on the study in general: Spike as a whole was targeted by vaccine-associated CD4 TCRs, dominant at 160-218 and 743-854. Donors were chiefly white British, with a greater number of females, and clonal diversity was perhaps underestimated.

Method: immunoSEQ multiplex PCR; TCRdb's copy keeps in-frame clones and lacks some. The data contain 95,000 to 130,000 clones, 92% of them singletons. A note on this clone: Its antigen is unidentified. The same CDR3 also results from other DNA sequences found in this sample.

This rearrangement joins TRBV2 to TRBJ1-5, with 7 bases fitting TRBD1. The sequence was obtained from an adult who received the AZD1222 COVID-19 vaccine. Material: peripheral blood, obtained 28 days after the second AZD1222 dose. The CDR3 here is CASRRDSNQPQHF. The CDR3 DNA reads TGTGCCAGCAGGAGGGACAGTAATCAGCCCCAGCATTTT.